Included here is one T cell receptor beta chain sequence, with context. The study assigned cohorts using participant-reported clinical history. Symptom resolution, clearance, or two negative PCRs marked the recovered donors of Cohort 3. The sample originates from a study of blood T cell repertoires in COVID-19. The overall study: Whether acute or convalescent, the COVID-19 samples came from the United States, Italy and Spain.

Sequencing used immunoSEQ multiplex PCR; TCRdb keeps in-frame clones, though not all of them. The sample includes more than 250,000 clones, approximately 90% of them seen just once. Per the germline V gene, CDR1 is MNHEY and CDR2 is SVGAGI. The CDR3 is 13 amino acids. This clonotype originated in a middle-aged woman who had recovered from COVID-19. Material: PBMCs or T cells enriched from blood (not recorded which). The chain has TRBV6-5 and TRBJ2-3, with a tentative D call TRBD2 (6 bases). CDR3 region: CASTRSLGDTQYF. The CDR3, as DNA: TGTGCTTCGACTAGATCCTTAGGGGATACGCAGTATTTT.